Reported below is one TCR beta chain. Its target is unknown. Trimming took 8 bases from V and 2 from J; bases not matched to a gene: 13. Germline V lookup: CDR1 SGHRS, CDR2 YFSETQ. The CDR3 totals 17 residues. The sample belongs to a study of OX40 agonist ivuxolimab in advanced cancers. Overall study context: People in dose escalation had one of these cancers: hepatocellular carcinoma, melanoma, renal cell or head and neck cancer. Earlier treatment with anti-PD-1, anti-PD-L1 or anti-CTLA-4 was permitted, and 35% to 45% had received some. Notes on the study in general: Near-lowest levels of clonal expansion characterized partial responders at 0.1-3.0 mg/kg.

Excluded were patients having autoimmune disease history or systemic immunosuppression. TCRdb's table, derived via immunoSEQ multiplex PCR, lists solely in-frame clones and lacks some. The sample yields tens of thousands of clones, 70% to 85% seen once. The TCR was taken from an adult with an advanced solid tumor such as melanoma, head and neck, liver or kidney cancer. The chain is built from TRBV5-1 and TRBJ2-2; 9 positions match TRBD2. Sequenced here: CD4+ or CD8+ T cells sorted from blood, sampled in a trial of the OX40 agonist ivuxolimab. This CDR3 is CARTGAPSGINTGELFF. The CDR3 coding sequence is TGCGCCAGAACAGGGGCCCCTAGCGGGATTAACACCGGGGAGCTGTTTTTT.